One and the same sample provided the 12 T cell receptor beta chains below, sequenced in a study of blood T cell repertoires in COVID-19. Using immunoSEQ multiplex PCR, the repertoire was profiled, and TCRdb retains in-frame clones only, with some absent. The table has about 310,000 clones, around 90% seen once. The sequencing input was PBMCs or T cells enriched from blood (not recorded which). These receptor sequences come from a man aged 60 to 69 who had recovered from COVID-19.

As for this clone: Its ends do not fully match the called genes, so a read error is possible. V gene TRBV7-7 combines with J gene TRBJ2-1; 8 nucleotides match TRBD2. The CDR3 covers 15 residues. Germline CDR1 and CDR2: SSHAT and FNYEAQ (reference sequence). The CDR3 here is CASSPLAGPYNEQFF. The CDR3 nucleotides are TGTGCTAGCAGCCCTTTAGCGGGACCCTACAATGAGCAGTTCTTC.

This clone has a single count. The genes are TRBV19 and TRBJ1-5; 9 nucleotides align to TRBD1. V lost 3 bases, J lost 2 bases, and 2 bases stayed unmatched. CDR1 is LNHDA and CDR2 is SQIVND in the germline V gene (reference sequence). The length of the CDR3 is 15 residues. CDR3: CASSMDRGGNQPQHF. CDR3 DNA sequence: TGTGCCAGTAGTATGGACAGGGGAGGCAATCAGCCCCAGCATTTT.

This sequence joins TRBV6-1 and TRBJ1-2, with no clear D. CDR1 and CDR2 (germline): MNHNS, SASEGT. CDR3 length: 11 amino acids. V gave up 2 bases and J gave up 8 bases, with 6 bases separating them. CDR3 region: CASSEFRGYTF. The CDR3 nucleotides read TGTGCCAGCAGTGAATTTAGAGGCTACACCTTC.

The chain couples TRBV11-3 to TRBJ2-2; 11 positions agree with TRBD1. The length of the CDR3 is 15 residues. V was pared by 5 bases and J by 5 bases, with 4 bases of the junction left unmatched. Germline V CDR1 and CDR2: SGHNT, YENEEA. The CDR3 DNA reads TGTGCCAGCAGCGCGGGACAGGGGGGTACCGGGGAGCTGTTTTTT. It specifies CASSAGQGGTGELFF.

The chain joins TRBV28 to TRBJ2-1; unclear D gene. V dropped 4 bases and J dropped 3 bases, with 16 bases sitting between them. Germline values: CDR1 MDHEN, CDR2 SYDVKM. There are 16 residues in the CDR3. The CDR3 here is CASSSPTGVGYNEQFF. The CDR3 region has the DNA TGTGCCAGCAGTTCCCCGACGGGTGTGGGCTACAATGAGCAGTTCTTC.

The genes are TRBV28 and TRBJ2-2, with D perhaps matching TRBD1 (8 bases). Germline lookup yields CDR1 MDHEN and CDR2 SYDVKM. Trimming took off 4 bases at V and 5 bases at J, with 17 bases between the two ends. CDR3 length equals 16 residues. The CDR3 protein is CASSYLGQGGTGELFF. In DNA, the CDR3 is TGTGCCAGCAGTTATCTCGGACAGGGAGGGACCGGGGAGCTGTTTTTT.

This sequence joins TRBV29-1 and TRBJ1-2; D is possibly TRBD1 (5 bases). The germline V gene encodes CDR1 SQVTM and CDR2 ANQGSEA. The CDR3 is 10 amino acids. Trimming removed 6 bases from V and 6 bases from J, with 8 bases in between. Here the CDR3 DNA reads TGCAGCGTCGAACAGGATGGCTACACCTTC. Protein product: CSVEQDGYTF. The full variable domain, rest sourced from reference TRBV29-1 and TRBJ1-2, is SAVISQKPSRDICQRGTSLTIQCQVDSQVTMMFWYRQQPGQSLTLIATANQGSEATYESGFVIDKFPISRPNLTFSTLTVSNMSPEDSSIYLCSVEQDGYTFGSGTRLTVV.

The CDR3 DNA follows: TGTGCCAGCAGCACCATACAGACTAGCGGGAAGGACGAGCAGTACTTC. It translates to CASSTIQTSGKDEQYF. The chain uses TRBV9 and TRBJ2-7, with TRBD2 matching 11 bases. The CDR3 spans 16 residues. Looked up from germline, CDR1 is SGDLS and CDR2 is YYNGEE. V gave up 4 bases and J gave up 5 bases; unmatched junction bases: 11.

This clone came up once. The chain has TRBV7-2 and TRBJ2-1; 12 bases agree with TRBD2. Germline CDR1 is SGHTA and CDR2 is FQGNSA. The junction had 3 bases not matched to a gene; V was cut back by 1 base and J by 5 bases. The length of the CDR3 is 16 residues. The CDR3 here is CASSLGSSGRDNEQFF. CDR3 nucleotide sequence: TGTGCCAGCAGCTTAGGGTCTAGCGGGAGGGACAATGAGCAGTTCTTC.

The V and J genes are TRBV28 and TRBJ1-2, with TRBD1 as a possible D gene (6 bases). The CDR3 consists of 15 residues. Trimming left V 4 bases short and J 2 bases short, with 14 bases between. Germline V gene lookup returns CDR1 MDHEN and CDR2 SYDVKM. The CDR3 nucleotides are TGTGCCAGCAGTTCACCGGGACAACCAAACTATGGCTACACCTTC. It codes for CASSSPGQPNYGYTF.

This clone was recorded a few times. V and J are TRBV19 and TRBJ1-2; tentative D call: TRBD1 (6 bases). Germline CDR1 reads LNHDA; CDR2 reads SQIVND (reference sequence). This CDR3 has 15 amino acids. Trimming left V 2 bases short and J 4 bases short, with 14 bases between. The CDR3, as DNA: TGTGCCAGTAGTATAAGAGGCCAGGGGACCTATGGCTACACCTTC. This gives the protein CASSIRGQGTYGYTF.

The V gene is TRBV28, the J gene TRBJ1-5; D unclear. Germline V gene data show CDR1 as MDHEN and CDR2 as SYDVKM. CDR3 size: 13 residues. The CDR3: CVNSLTGNQPQHF. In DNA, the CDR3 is TGTGTCAACAGTTTAACGGGAAATCAGCCCCAGCATTTT.